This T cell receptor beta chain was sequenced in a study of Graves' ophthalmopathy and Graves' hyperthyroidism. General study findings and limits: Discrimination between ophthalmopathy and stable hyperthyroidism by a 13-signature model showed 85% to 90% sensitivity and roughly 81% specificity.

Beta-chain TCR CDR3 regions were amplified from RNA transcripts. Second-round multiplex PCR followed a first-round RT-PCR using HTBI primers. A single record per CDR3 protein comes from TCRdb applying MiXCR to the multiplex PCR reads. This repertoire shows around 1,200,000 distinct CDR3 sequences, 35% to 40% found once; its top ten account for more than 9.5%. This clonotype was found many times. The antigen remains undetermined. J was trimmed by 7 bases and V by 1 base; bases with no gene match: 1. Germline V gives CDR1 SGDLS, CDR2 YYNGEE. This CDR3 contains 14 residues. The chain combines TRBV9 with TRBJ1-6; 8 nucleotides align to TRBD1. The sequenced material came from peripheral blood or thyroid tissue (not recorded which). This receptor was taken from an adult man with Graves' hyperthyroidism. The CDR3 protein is CASSVRDRNSPLHF. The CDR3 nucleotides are TGTGCCAGCAGCGTAAGGGACAGGAATTCACCCCTCCACTTT.